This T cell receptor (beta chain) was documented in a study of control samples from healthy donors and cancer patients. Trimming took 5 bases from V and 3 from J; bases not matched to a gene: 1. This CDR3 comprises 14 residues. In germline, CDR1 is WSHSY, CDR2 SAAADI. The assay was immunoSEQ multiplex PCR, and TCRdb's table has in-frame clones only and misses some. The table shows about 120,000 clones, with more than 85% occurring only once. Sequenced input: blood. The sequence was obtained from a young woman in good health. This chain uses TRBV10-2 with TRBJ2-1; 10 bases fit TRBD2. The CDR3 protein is CASSRTSGYNEQFF. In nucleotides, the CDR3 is TGCGCCAGCAGTCGGACTAGCGGCTACAATGAGCAGTTCTTC.